One and the same sample provided the 15 T cell receptor beta chains below, sequenced in a study of cytomegalovirus exposure and HLA in healthy donors. PCR was performed using 60 Vbeta and 13 Jbeta primers. Sequencing was performed with immunoSEQ multiplex PCR; in TCRdb, only in-frame clones are kept and a portion is missing. The table records approximately 70,000 clones, 74% of them present only once. Sequences were obtained from PBMCs. Source of these receptors: a woman in her 30s in good health and CMV-seropositive.

The chain links TRBV5-1 to TRBJ1-2, with D unclear. The CDR3 is made up of 15 amino acids. Trimming removed 0 bases at V and 4 bases at J, with 13 bases between. Germline V gives CDR1 SGHRS, CDR2 YFSETQ. CDR3 in amino acids: CASSLGPAETYGYTF. In DNA, the CDR3 is TGCGCCAGCAGCTTGGGGCCGGCGGAGACCTATGGCTACACCTTC.

This clone was seen a handful of times. The chain uses TRBV6-1 and TRBJ1-5; D unclear. V dropped 6 bases and J dropped 4 bases, with 13 bases sitting between them. The CDR3 consists of 14 residues. CDR1 MNHNS and CDR2 SASEGT come from the germline V gene. For the CDR3, the DNA is TGTGCCAGCAGCCGCCGGGAAGTAAATCAGCCCCAGCATTTT. Protein: CASSRREVNQPQHF.

The chain combines TRBV18 with TRBJ2-7; D uncertain. This CDR3 comprises 14 residues. CDR1 and CDR2 from the germline V gene are KGHSH and LQKENI. V was pared by 2 bases and J by 0 bases, with 8 bases between. The CDR3 region is CASSPIGVSYEQYF. DNA for the CDR3: TGTGCCAGCTCACCAATCGGAGTCTCCTACGAGCAGTACTTC.

V gene TRBV4-1 combines with J gene TRBJ2-3; 8 bases fit TRBD2. CDR1 MGHRA and CDR2 YSYEKL come from the germline V gene. The CDR3 length is 14 residues. V lost 3 bases to trimming and J lost 4 bases; unmatched junction nucleotides: 3. In DNA, the CDR3 is TGCGCCAGCAGCCAGGGACTAGGATCAGATACGCAGTATTTT. It encodes CASSQGLGSDTQYF.

The genes are TRBV14 and TRBJ2-7; 9 nucleotides line up with TRBD2. Germline CDR1 and CDR2: SGHDN and FVKESK. Losses at the gene ends were 3 bases for V and 0 bases for J; bases not matched to a gene: 12. The CDR3 extends over 18 amino acids. The CDR3 DNA reads TGTGCCAGCAGCCACCCCCGGCGGTTAGCGGGAGACTCCTACGAGCAGTACTTC. Protein sequence: CASSHPRRLAGDSYEQYF.

This chain connects TRBV13 to TRBJ2-7; D possibly corresponds to TRBD2 (6 bases). Trimming cost V 5 bases and J 3 bases, with 14 bases left between them. The CDR3 is 14 residues long. CDR1 and CDR2 (germline): PRHDT, FYEKMQ (reference sequence). For the CDR3, the DNA is TGTGCCAGCAGCCCATGGGACTCCAACTACGAGCAGTACTTC. Translated, it gives CASSPWDSNYEQYF.

V is TRBV7-2 and J is TRBJ1-1, with 8 bases lining up with TRBD1. V lost 5 bases to trimming and J lost 12 bases; unmatched junction nucleotides: 11. CDR3 size: 13 residues. CDR1 SGHTA and CDR2 FQGNSA come from the germline V gene. The CDR3 DNA is TGTGCCAGCAGCCCTAGACAGGGGTTAGTTTCTTTCTTT. Residues: CASSPRQGLVSFF.

The V and J genes are TRBV5-6 and TRBJ2-7, with 11 bases that match TRBD2. Germline values: CDR1 SGHDT, CDR2 YYEEEE. V was pared by 4 bases and J by 5 bases, with 2 bases of the junction left unmatched. The CDR3 has 13 residues. DNA for the CDR3: TGTGCCAGCAGCACTAGCGGGAGTAACGAGCAGTACTTC. This gives the protein CASSTSGSNEQYF.

This chain joins TRBV16 and TRBJ1-1, with a tentative D call TRBD1 (5 bases). Germline V lookup: CDR1 KGHSY, CDR2 FQNENV. The CDR3 extends over 13 amino acids. Trimming shortened V by 3 bases and J by 4 bases, and 9 bases separated the two germline ends. CDR3 nucleotides: TGTGCCAGCAGCCATGGGGCGTCCACTGAAGCTTTCTTT. Its translation: CASSHGASTEAFF.

The chain employs TRBV28 and TRBJ1-3, with D possibly being TRBD1 (5 bases). The germline V gene encodes CDR1 MDHEN and CDR2 SYDVKM. V lost 8 bases and J lost 0, with 11 bases in between. The CDR3 is made up of 14 amino acids. The CDR3 coding sequence is TGTGCCAGCTTTCAGGGCATCTCTGGAAACACCATATATTTT. It translates to CASFQGISGNTIYF. Full variable domain (rest looked up from reference TRBV28 and TRBJ1-3): DVKVTQSSRYLVKRTGEKVFLECVQDMDHENMFWYRQDPGLGLRLIYFSYDVKMKEKGDIPEGYSVSREKKERFSLILESASTNQTSMYLCASFQGISGNTIYFGEGSWLTVV.

CDR3 DNA sequence: TGCGCCAGCAGCCAACCCCTGCGGGCAGCCCAAGAGACCCAGTACTTC. Amino acids: CASSQPLRAAQETQYF. The rearrangement joins TRBV4-1 to TRBJ2-5; D is possibly TRBD2 (5 bases). Trimming pared 2 bases from V and 1 base from J, leaving 14 bases between. The CDR3 runs 16 residues. From germline, CDR1 is MGHRA and CDR2 YSYEKL.

In this sample, this clone turned up a few times. The chain has TRBV5-5 and TRBJ2-7, with D possibly matching TRBD1 (5 bases). The CDR3 extends over 14 amino acids. V lost 1 base, J lost 2 bases, and 10 bases lay in between. Germline CDR1 SGHKS, CDR2 YYEKEE (reference sequence). DNA of the CDR3: TGTGCCAGCAGCTTGTCCTGGGGCGCCTACGAGCAGTACTTC. Its protein is CASSLSWGAYEQYF.

The chain has TRBV19 and TRBJ2-3, with TRBD1 matching over 9 bases. V shed 8 bases, J shed 6 bases, and the junction held 9 bases outside the gene matches. Germline CDR1 is LNHDA and CDR2 is SQIVND (reference sequence). CDR3 length: 14 residues. The CDR3 sequence is CASESGQGTDTQYF. CDR3 in DNA: TGTGCCAGTGAGTCGGGACAGGGTACCGATACGCAGTATTTT.

The rearrangement joins TRBV10-3 to TRBJ2-7; D may be TRBD2 (5 bases). CDR3 length equals 12 residues. Per germline, CDR1 ENHRY and CDR2 SYGVKD. The V gene lost 8 bases and the J gene lost 5 bases, with 13 bases spanning the gap. This CDR3 reads CAIRSGLHEQYF. The CDR3, as DNA: TGTGCCATCCGGTCGGGGTTGCACGAGCAGTACTTC.

The rearrangement uses TRBV27 and TRBJ1-5; D is undetermined. In germline, CDR1 is MNHEY, CDR2 SMNVEV (reference sequence). This CDR3 region has 13 residues. Trimming cost V 6 bases and J 9 bases, with 15 bases left between them. In nucleotides, the CDR3 is TGTGCCAGCAGCGTCAACGGTATTTGGCCCCAGCATTTT. Translation gives CASSVNGIWPQHF.